One sample yielded the 24 T cell receptor beta chains listed below, sequenced in a study of shared clonotypes between healthy human individuals. Some clones are missing from TCRdb's copy, which holds only in-frame ones; the method was immunoSEQ multiplex PCR. In the table there are under 300,000 clones, 60% to 80% of which are singletons. The sample consisted of memory CD4+ T cells sorted from blood. The subset denotes: CD45RA-negative fraction. Receptor source: a man younger than 40 in good health.

The chain joins TRBV20-1 to TRBJ2-7; 7 bases map to TRBD2. This CDR3 is built from 11 residues. The germline CDR1 and CDR2 sequences are DFQATT and SNEGSKA (reference sequence). J was trimmed by 7 bases and V by 0 bases; bases with no gene match: 0. DNA of the CDR3: TGCAGTGCTAGAGAACTAGCGGAGCAGTACTTC. Protein product: CSARELAEQYF.

V is TRBV7-9 and J is TRBJ2-3; D unresolved. Deletions cut 5 bases from V and 1 base from J, with 13 bases between. CDR3 length: 15 amino acids. The V gene's germline CDR1 is SEHNR and CDR2 FQNEAQ (reference sequence). This CDR3 is CASSPTGWRTDTQYF. The CDR3 nucleotides read TGTGCCAGCAGCCCGACTGGCTGGCGCACAGATACGCAGTATTTT.

This chain uses TRBV6-5 with TRBJ2-7; possibly TRBD1 for D (5 bases). The CDR3 is 14 amino acids. The V gene lost 1 base and the J gene lost 5 bases, with 12 bases spanning the gap. The germline V gene has CDR1 MNHEY and CDR2 SVGAGI. The CDR3 sequence: CASSYWSAGNEQYF. The CDR3 DNA reads as TGTGCCAGCAGTTACTGGTCGGCAGGGAACGAGCAGTACTTC.

This sequence joins TRBV7-9 and TRBJ2-7, with 8 nucleotides matching TRBD1. V lost 4 bases to trimming and J lost 3 bases; unmatched junction nucleotides: 5. The CDR3 sequence is 14 residues long. Germline V gives CDR1 SEHNR, CDR2 FQNEAQ (reference sequence). The CDR3 region has the DNA TGTGCCAGCAGCTACGGGACAGGAATCTACGAGCAGTACTTC. Its protein product is CASSYGTGIYEQYF.

This clone was recorded a few times. This chain connects TRBV7-2 to TRBJ2-1; D gene unclear. The CDR3 length is 14 residues. Germline CDR1 is SGHTA and CDR2 is FQGNSA. V dropped 3 bases and J dropped 4 bases, with 10 bases sitting between them. DNA for the CDR3: TGTGCCAGCAGCTTCGTTACCAGTTACAATGAGCAGTTCTTC. Encoded protein: CASSFVTSYNEQFF.

The chain links TRBV7-3 to TRBJ2-7; TRBD1 agrees at 7 bases. The V gene end was trimmed by 2 bases and the J gene end by 3 bases; junction bases not matched to a gene: 1. Germline V gene data show CDR1 as SGHTA and CDR2 as FQGTGA. The CDR3 totals 13 residues. The CDR3, as DNA: TGTGCCAGCAGCTTAGGACAGGACTACGAGCAGTACTTC. Its protein product is CASSLGQDYEQYF.

The chain is built from TRBV29-1 and TRBJ2-5, with unresolved D. Trimming stripped 5 bases from V and 1 base from J, with 8 bases between. Per germline, CDR1 SQVTM and CDR2 ANQGSEA. CDR3 length: 12 residues. The CDR3 DNA is TGCAGCGTTAGGATCAGCCAAGAGACCCAGTACTTC. Translated: CSVRISQETQYF. The complete variable domain, with remaining parts taken from reference TRBV29-1 and TRBJ2-5, reads SAVISQKPSRDICQRGTSLTIQCQVDSQVTMMFWYRQQPGQSLTLIATANQGSEATYESGFVIDKFPISRPNLTFSTLTVSNMSPEDSSIYLCSVRISQETQYFGPGTRLLVL.

This clone was counted a few times. The V and J genes are TRBV28 and TRBJ2-5; 11 bases line up with TRBD2. Germline CDR1 reads MDHEN; CDR2 reads SYDVKM. The V gene end was trimmed by 3 bases and the J gene end by 4 bases; junction bases not matched to a gene: 10. There are 17 residues in the CDR3. The CDR3 bases are TGTGCCAGCAGTTTCGTAGCGGGAGGGCAAAGGGCAGAGACCCAGTACTTC. Translated, it gives CASSFVAGGQRAETQYF.

This clone was observed a few times. V gene TRBV7-2 combines with J gene TRBJ2-1; possibly TRBD2 for D (5 bases). Trimming took 4 bases from V and 0 from J, leaving 10 bases between them. Germline V gene lookup returns CDR1 SGHTA and CDR2 FQGNSA. CDR3 length: 15 residues. The CDR3 protein is CASSSASNSYNEQFF. As DNA, the CDR3 is TGTGCCAGCAGCTCCGCTAGCAACTCCTACAATGAGCAGTTCTTC.

The chain links TRBV6-5 to TRBJ2-7, with 7 bases matching TRBD2. This CDR3 is 15 amino acids long. Per germline, CDR1 MNHEY and CDR2 SVGAGI. The V gene end was trimmed by 8 bases and the J gene end by 5 bases; junction bases not matched to a gene: 15. CDR3 DNA: TGTGCCAGCCGAAGCGGGGCACCTCCTTTACACGAGCAGTACTTC. The encoded protein is CASRSGAPPLHEQYF.

As concerns this clone: One end of the junction varies from germline; a read error may be responsible. The J gene is TRBJ2-1, the V gene TRBV10-3; 12 bases align to TRBD2. The CDR3 has 13 amino acids. From germline, CDR1 is ENHRY and CDR2 SYGVKD. The CDR3 nucleotides read TGTGCCATCGGTGAAAAGACTAGCGGGAGTTGGTTCTTC. Translating gives CAIGEKTSGSWFF.

V gene TRBV10-2 combines with J gene TRBJ2-7; 7 positions agree with TRBD2. The germline CDR1 and CDR2 sequences are WSHSY and SAAADI. V gave up 6 bases and J gave up 0 bases; unmatched junction bases: 5. There are 14 residues in the CDR3. The CDR3 sequence is CASRRAGSSYEQYF. DNA of the CDR3: TGCGCCAGCAGACGAGCGGGAAGCTCCTACGAGCAGTACTTC.

This clone was recorded only once. The chain has TRBV10-2 and TRBJ2-2; the match to TRBD2 covers 8 bases. Germline V gene data show CDR1 as WSHSY and CDR2 as SAAADI. The CDR3 consists of 15 residues. J gave up 7 bases and V 5 bases, and 9 bases lay outside the gene matches. CDR3 nucleotides: TGCGCCAGCAGTCAGACGGGAGGGCCAAACGGGGAGCTGTTTTTT. Its translation is CASSQTGGPNGELFF.

V and J are TRBV18 and TRBJ1-1, with D uncertain. Between the trimmed V and J ends, which lost 5 bases and 2 bases, there was a span of 12 bases. The CDR3 contains 14 residues. Germline CDR1 is KGHSH and CDR2 is LQKENI. The CDR3 DNA sequence: TGTGCCAGCTCAGGGCAGGCTAGCAACACTGAAGCTTTCTTT. This gives the protein CASSGQASNTEAFF.

The rearrangement links TRBV7-8 to TRBJ2-1, with D perhaps TRBD2 (6 bases). V lost 4 bases and J 4 bases, leaving 23 bases between the germline ends. Germline CDR1 is SGHVS and CDR2 is FQNEAQ. This CDR3 is built from 18 residues. The CDR3 sequence is CASSSGPSGAGLYNEQFF. For the CDR3, the DNA is TGTGCCAGCAGCTCGGGACCCTCCGGCGCGGGATTATACAATGAGCAGTTCTTC. The complete variable domain, with remaining parts taken from reference TRBV7-8 and TRBJ2-1, reads GAGVSQSPRYKVAKRGQDVALRCDPISGHVSLFWYQQALGQGPEFLTYFQNEAQLDKSGLPSDRFFAERPEGSVSTLKIQRTQQEDSAVYLCASSSGPSGAGLYNEQFFGPGTRLTVL.

This rearrangement joins TRBV5-1 to TRBJ2-5; 9 bases match TRBD2. The CDR3 is 15 amino acids. Germline V gene lookup returns CDR1 SGHRS and CDR2 YFSETQ. Germline trimming cut 3 bases from V and 4 bases from J; bases unmatched to any gene: 7. The CDR3, as DNA: TGCGCCAGCAGCTCCGTAGCGGGAGCGGGAGAGACCCAGTACTTC. Residues: CASSSVAGAGETQYF.

This clone was detected only a few times. CDR3 coding DNA: TGCGCCAGCAGCTTACAACAAGAGACCCAGTACTTC. The encoded protein is CASSLQQETQYF. The rearrangement joins TRBV5-1 to TRBJ2-5; D not certain. The CDR3 totals 12 residues. Germline V CDR1 and CDR2: SGHRS, YFSETQ. Trimming left V 2 bases short and J 2 bases short, with 4 bases between.

The CDR3 reads CASSFWQVSTGELFF. CDR3 in DNA: TGTGCCAGCAGCTTTTGGCAGGTGAGCACCGGGGAGCTGTTTTTT. The chain has TRBV11-3 and TRBJ2-2; D remains ambiguous. V was trimmed by 3 bases and J by 4 bases, leaving 12 bases between them. The CDR3 consists of 15 residues. The germline CDR1 and CDR2 sequences are SGHNT and YENEEA. The full variable domain, completed using reference TRBV11-3 and TRBJ2-2, is EAGVVQSPRYKIIEKKQPVAFWCNPISGHNTLYWYLQNLGQGPELLIRYENEEAVDDSQLPKDRFSAERLKGVDSTLKIQPAELGDSAVYLCASSFWQVSTGELFFGEGSRLTVL.

This clone was detected only a few times. The gene calls are TRBV7-3 and TRBJ2-7, with TRBD2 matching over 13 bases. CDR1 is SGHTA, CDR2 FQGTGA, per germline. This CDR3 contains 15 residues. J was trimmed by 6 bases and V by 5 bases; bases with no gene match: 7. This chain's CDR3 is CASSNAGLAGSEQYF. In DNA form, the CDR3 reads TGTGCCAGCAGCAACGCGGGACTAGCGGGATCCGAGCAGTACTTC.

CDR3 loop: CASRLNGGGSGNTIYF. The CDR3 DNA is TGTGCCAGCAGGTTGAATGGAGGGGGCTCTGGAAACACCATATATTTT. The chain is built from TRBV7-9 and TRBJ1-3; D is perhaps TRBD1 (6 bases). Trimming took off 6 bases at V and 0 bases at J, with 15 bases between the two ends. The CDR3 covers 16 residues. Per germline, CDR1 SEHNR and CDR2 FQNEAQ (reference sequence).

The CDR3 spells CASSGQGLGSEQYF. As DNA, the CDR3 is TGTGCCAGCAGCGGACAGGGCCTAGGAAGTGAGCAGTACTTC. The V gene is TRBV2, the J gene TRBJ2-7; TRBD1 aligns across 8 bases. Germline trimming cut 6 bases from V and 7 bases from J; bases unmatched to any gene: 11. Germline assignment: CDR1 SNHLY and CDR2 FYNNEI. This CDR3 comprises 14 residues.

CDR3 nucleotide sequence: TGTGCCAGCTCAGCTTATCGAATCTCTGGAAACACCATATATTTT. Protein sequence: CASSAYRISGNTIYF. This chain joins TRBV18 and TRBJ1-3; no definite D call. This CDR3 spans 15 amino acids. CDR1 and CDR2 (germline): KGHSH, LQKENI. V was shortened by 5 bases and J by 0 bases, with 11 bases between the two germline ends.

Written as DNA, the CDR3 is TGTGCCAGCAGTCCCGGGACAGGGCGTGAAAAACTGTTTTTT. Translation gives CASSPGTGREKLFF. This chain uses TRBV28 with TRBJ1-4, with 9 nucleotides matching TRBD1. V dropped 5 bases and J dropped 7; count of bases not matched to a gene: 5. The CDR3 spans 14 residues. CDR1 and CDR2 from the germline V gene are MDHEN and SYDVKM. Drawing the rest from reference TRBV28 and TRBJ1-4, the complete variable domain is DVKVTQSSRYLVKRTGEKVFLECVQDMDHENMFWYRQDPGLGLRLIYFSYDVKMKEKGDIPEGYSVSREKKERFSLILESASTNQTSMYLCASSPGTGREKLFFGSGTQLSVL.

The V call is TRBV27, the J call TRBJ2-7; 7 bases line up with TRBD1. In germline, CDR1 is MNHEY, CDR2 SMNVEV (reference sequence). The CDR3 extends over 13 amino acids. V lost 7 bases and J lost 2; bases outside the gene matches: 5. CDR3 loop: CASKDRVTYEQYF. DNA of the CDR3: TGTGCCAGCAAAGACAGGGTTACCTACGAGCAGTACTTC.